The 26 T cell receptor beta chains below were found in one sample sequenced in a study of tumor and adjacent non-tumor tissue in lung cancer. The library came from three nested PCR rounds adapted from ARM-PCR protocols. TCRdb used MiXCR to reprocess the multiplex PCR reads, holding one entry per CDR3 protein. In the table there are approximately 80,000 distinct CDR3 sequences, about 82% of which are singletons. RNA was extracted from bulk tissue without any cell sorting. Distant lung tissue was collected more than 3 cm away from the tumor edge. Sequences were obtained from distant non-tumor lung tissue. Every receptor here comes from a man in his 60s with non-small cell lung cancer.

The DNA of the CDR3 is TGCAGTGCTACAGAGGGGATGGGTGGCTACACCGGGGAGCTGTTTTTT. Translating it yields CSATEGMGGYTGELFF. The rearrangement joins TRBV20-1 to TRBJ2-2; D possibly matches TRBD1 or TRBD2 (5 bases each). This CDR3 spans 16 amino acids. Germline-derived CDR1 and CDR2 are DFQATT and SNEGSKA (reference sequence). V dropped 4 bases and J dropped 3 bases, with 18 bases sitting between them.

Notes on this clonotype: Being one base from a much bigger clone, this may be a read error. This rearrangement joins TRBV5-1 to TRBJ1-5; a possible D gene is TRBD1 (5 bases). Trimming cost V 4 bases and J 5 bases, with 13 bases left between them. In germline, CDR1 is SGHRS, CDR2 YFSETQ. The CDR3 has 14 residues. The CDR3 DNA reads TGCGCCAGCAGCCCCGGGGAGGGGTATCAGCCCCAGCATTTT. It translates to CASSPGEGYQPQHF.

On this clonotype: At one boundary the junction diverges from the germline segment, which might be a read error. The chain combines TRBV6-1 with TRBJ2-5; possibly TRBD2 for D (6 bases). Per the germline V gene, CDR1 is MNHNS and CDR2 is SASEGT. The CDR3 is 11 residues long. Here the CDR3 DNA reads TGTGTCAGCCGGGAGAAAGAGACCCAGTACTTC. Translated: CVSREKETQYF.

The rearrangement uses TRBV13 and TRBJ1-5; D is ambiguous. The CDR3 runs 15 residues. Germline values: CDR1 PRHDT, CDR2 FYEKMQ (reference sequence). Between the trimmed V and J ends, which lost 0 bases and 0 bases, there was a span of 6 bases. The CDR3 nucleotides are TGTGCCAGCAGCTTAGGTACAAATAGCAATCAGCCCCAGCATTTT. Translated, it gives CASSLGTNSNQPQHF.

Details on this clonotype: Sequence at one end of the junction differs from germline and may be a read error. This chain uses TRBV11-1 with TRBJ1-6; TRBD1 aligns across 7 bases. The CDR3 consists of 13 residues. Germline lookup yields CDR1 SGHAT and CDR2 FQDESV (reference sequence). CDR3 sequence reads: CASIARDRSLLHF. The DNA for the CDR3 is TGTGCCAGCATCGCCCGGGACAGATCACTCCTCCACTTT.

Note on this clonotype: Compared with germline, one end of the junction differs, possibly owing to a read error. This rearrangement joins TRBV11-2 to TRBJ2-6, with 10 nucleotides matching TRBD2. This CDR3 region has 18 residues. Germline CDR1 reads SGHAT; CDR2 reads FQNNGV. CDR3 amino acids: CASSPTSGVASGANFLTF. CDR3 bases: TGTGCCAGCAGTCCAACTAGCGGGGTAGCCAGTGGGGCCAACTTCCTGACTTTC.

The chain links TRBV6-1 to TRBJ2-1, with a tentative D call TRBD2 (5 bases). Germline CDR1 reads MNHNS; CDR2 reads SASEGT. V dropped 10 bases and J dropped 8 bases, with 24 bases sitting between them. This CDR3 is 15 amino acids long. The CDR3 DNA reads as TGTGCCACCCGACCCCCGGAACTAGGTAATGATGAGCAGTTCTTC. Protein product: CATRPPELGNDEQFF.

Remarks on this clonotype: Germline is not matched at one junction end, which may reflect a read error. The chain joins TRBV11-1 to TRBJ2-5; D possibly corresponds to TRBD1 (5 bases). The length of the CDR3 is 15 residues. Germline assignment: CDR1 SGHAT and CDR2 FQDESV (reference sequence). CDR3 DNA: TGTGCCAGTAGCCCCTTTGACAGTGGGAAAGAGACCCGGTACTTC. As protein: CASSPFDSGKETRYF.

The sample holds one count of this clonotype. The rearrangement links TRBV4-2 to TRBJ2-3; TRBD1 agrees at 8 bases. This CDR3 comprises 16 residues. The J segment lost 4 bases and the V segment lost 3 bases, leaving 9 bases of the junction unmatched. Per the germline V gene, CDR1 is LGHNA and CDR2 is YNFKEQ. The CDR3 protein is CASSHGRATGADTQYF. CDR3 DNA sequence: TGTGCCAGCAGCCATGGTCGTGCGACAGGGGCAGATACGCAGTATTTT.

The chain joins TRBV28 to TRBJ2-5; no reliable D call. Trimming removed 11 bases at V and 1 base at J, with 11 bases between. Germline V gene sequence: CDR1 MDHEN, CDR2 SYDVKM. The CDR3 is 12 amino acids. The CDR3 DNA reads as TGTGCCGGCGGCCGATCCCAAGAGACCCAGTACTTC. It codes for CAGGRSQETQYF.

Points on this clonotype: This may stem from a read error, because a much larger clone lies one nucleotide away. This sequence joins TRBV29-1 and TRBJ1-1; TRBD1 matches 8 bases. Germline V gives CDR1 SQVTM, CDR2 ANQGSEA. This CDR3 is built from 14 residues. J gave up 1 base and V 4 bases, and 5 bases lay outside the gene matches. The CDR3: CSVGGGQENTEAFF. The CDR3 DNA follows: TGCAGCGTTGGGGGGGGACAGGAGAACACTGAAGCTTTCTTT.

The CDR3 DNA reads TGCTTCAGCAGCCAAGATAGAGCGGGCATCACAGATACGCAGTATTTT. Protein: CFSSQDRAGITDTQYF. The rearrangement links TRBV4-3 to TRBJ2-3; D perhaps matches TRBD2 (6 bases). In germline, CDR1 is LGHNA, CDR2 YSLEER. CDR3 size: 16 residues.

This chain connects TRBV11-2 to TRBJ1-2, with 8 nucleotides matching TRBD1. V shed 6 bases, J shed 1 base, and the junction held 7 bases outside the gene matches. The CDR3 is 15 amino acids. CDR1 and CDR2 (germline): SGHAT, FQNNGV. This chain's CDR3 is CASSLDDRGNYGYTF. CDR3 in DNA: TGTGCCAGCAGTCTCGATGACAGGGGTAACTATGGCTACACCTTC.

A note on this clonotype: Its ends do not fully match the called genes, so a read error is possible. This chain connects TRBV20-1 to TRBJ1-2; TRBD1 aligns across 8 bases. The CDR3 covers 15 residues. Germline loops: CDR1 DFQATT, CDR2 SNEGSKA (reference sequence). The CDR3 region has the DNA TGCAGTACTAGTTCACAGGGGGTATTCGGGTATGGCTACACCTTC. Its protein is CSTSSQGVFGYGYTF.

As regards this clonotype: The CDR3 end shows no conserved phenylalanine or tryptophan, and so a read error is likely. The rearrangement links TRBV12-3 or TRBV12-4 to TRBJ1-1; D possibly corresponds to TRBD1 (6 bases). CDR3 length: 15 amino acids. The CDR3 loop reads CASSFPGVLNTGAFL. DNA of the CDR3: TGTGCCAGCAGTTTCCCAGGGGTACTGAACACTGGAGCTTTCCTT.

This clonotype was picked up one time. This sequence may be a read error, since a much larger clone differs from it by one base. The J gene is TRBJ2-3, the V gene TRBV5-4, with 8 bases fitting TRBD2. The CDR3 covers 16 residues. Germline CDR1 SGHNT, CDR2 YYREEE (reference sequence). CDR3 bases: TGTGCCACCAGCTTGGCAGCGGGAGCGGGGACAGATACGCAGTATTTT. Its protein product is CATSLAAGAGTDTQYF.

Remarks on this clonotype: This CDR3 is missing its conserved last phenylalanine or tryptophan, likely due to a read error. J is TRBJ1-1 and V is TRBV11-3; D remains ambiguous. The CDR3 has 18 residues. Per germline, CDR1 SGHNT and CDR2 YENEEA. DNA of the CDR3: TGCGCGAGCAGCTTAACGCCGAATCTGTATGGTCGGAACACTGAAGCTTTCGTT. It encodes CASSLTPNLYGRNTEAFV.

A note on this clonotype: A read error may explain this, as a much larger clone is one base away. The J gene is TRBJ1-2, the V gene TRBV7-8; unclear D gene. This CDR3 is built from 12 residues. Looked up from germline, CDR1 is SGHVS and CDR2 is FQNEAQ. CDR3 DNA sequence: TGTACCAGCAGCCCAAAAGGGTCTGGCTACACCTTC. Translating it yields CTSSPKGSGYTF.

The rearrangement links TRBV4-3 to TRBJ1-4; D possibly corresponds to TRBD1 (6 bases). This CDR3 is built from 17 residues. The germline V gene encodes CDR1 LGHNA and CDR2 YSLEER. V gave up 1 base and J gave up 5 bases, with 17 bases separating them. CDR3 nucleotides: TGCGCCAGCAGCCAAGCCTGGACGGGACATGGGAATGAAAAACTGTTTTTT. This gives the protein CASSQAWTGHGNEKLFF.

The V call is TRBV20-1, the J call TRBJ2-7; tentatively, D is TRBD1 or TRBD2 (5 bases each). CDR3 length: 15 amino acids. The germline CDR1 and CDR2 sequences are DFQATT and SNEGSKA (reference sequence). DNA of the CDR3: TGCAGCGGTAATCTGACAGTCGAGGGAAACTACGAGCAGTACTTC. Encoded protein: CSGNLTVEGNYEQYF.

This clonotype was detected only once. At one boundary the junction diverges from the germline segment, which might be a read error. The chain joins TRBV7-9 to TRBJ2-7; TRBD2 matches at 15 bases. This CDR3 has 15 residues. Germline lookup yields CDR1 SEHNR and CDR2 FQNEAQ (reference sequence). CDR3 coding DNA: TGCGCCAGCAGCCTACCGGGACTAGCGGGAGGCGAGCAGTACTTC. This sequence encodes CASSLPGLAGGEQYF.

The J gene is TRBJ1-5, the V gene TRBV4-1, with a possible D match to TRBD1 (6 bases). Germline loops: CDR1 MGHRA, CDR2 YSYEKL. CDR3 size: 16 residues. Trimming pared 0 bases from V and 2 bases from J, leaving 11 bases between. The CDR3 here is CASSQDRGRRNQPQHF. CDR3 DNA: TGCGCCAGCAGCCAAGATCGGGGGCGGCGCAATCAGCCCCAGCATTTT.

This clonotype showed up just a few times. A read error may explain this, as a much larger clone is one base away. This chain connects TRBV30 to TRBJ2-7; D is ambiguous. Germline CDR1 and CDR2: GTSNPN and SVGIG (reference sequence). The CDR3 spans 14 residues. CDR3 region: CVWRPDTASYEQYF. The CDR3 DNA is TGTGTCTGGAGACCCGACACGGCCTCCTACGAGCAGTACTTC. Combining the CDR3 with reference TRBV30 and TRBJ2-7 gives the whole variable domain SQTIHQWPATLVQPVGSPLSLECTVEGTSNPNLYWYRQAAGRGLQLLFYSVGIGQISSEVPQNLSASRPQDRQFILSSKKLLLSDSGFYLCVWRPDTASYEQYFGPGTRLTVT.

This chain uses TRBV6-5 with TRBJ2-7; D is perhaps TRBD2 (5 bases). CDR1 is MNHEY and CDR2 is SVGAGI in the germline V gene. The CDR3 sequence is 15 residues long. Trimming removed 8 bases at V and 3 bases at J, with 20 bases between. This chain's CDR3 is CASGNEGVSRYEQYF. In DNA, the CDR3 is TGTGCCAGCGGTAATGAGGGAGTCTCCCGCTACGAGCAGTACTTC.

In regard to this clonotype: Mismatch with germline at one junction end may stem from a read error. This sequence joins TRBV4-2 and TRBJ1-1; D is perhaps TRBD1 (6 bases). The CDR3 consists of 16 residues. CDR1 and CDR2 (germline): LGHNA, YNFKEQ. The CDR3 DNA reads TGTGCCAGTAGCCAAGGGGGGTTTGCGGTGATCAGTAGAGCTTTCTTT. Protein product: CASSQGGFAVISRAFF.

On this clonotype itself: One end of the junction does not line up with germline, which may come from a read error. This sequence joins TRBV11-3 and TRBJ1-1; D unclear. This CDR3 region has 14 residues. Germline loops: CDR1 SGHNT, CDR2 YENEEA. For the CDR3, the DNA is TGTGCCAGTAGCTTACAGAACTCGAACACTGGAGCTTTCTTT. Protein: CASSLQNSNTGAFF.